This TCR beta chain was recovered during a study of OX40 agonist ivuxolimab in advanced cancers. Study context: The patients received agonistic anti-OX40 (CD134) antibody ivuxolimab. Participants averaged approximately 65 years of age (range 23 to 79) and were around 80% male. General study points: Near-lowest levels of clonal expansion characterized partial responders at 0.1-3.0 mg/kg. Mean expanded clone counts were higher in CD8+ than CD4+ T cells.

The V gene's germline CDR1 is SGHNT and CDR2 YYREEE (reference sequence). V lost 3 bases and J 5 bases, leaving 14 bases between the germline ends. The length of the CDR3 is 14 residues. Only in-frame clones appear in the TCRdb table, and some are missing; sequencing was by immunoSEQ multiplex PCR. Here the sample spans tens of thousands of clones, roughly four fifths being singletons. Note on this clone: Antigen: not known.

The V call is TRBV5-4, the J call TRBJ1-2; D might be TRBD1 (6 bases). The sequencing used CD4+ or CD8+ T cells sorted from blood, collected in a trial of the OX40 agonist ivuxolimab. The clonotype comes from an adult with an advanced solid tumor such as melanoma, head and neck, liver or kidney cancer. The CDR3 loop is CASSSDNRVYGYTF. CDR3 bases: TGTGCCAGCAGCTCCGATAACAGGGTTTATGGCTACACCTTC.